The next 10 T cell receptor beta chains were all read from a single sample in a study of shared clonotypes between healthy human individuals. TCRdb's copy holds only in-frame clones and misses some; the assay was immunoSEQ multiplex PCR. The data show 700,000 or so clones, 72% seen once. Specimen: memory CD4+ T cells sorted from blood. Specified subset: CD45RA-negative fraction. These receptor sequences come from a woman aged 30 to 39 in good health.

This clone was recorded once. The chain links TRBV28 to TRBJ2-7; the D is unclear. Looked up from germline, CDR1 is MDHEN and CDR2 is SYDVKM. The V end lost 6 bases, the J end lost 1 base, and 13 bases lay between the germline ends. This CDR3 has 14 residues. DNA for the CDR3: TGTGCCAGCAGACAACACGGTTTATCCTACGAGCAGTACTTC. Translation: CASRQHGLSYEQYF.

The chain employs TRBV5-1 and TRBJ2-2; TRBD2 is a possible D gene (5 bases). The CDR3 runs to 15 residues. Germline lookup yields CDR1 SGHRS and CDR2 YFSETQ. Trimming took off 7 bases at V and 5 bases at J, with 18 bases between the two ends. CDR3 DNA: TGCGCCAGCTCTTCTATACGGGGTCGGACCGGGGAGCTGTTTTTT. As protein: CASSSIRGRTGELFF.

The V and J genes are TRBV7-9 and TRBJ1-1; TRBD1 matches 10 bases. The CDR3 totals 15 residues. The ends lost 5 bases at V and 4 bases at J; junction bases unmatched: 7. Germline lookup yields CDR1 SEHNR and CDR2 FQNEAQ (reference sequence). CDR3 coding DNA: TGTGCCAGCAGCAACCTACGGGACAGGGGCACTGAAGCTTTCTTT. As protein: CASSNLRDRGTEAFF.

The CDR3 loop is CASSLGEARGQYF. CDR3 bases: TGTGCCAGCAGCCTCGGAGAGGCCCGCGGGCAGTACTTC. The chain joins TRBV6-5 to TRBJ2-7; D is unresolved. V shed 6 bases and J shed 9 bases, with 18 bases lying between them. In germline, CDR1 is MNHEY, CDR2 SVGAGI. CDR3 size: 13 residues.

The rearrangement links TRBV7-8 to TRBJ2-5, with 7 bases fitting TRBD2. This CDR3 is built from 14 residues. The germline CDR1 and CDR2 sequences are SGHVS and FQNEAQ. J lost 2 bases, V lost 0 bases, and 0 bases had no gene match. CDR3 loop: CASSLAGLQETQYF. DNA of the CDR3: TGTGCCAGCAGCTTAGCGGGACTACAAGAGACCCAGTACTTC.

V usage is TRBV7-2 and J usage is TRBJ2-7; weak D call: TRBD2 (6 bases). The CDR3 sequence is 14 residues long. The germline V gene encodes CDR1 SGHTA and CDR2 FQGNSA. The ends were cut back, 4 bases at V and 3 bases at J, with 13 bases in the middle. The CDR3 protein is CASSSGTFNYEQYF. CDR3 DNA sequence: TGTGCCAGCAGCTCCGGGACTTTCAACTACGAGCAGTACTTC.

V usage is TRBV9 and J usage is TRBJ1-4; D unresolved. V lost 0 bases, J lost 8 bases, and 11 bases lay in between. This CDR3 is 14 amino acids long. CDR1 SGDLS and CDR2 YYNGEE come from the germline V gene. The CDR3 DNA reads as TGTGCCAGCAGCGTAGGGGGTGTCGGAGAAAAACTGTTTTTT. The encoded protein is CASSVGGVGEKLFF.

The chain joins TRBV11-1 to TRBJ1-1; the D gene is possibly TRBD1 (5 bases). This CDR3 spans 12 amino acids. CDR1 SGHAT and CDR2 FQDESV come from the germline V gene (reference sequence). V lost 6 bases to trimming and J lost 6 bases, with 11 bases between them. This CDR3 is CASRLAGAEAFF. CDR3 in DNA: TGTGCCAGCAGACTAGCGGGGGCTGAAGCTTTCTTT.

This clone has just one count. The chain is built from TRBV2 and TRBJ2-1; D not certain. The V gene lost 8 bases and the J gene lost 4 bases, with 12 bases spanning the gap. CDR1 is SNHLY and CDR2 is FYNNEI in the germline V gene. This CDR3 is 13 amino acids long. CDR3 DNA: TGTGCCAGCTTTCTAGGGTCATACAATGAGCAGTTCTTC. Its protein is CASFLGSYNEQFF.

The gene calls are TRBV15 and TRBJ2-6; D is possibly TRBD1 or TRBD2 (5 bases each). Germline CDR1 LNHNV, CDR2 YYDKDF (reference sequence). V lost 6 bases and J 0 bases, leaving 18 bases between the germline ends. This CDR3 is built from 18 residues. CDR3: CATSDRDPKLSGANVLTF. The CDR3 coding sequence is TGTGCCACCAGTGACCGGGACCCTAAACTCTCTGGGGCCAACGTCCTGACTTTC.